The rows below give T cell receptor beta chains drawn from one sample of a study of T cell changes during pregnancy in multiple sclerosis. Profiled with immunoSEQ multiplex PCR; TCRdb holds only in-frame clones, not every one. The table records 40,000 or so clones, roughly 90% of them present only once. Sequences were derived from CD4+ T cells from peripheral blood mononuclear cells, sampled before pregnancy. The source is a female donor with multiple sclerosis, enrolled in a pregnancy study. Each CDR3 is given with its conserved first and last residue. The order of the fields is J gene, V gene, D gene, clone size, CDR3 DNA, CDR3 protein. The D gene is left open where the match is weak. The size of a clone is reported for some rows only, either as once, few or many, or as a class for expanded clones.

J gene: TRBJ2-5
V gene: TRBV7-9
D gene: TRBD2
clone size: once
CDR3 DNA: TGTGCCAGCAGCACTTGGACTAGCCAAGAGACCCAGTACTTC
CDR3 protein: CASSTWTSQETQYF

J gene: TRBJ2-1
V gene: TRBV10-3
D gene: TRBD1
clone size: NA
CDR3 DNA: TGTGCCATCAGACACGGACAGGGGATGGACAATGAGCAGTTCTTC
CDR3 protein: CAIRHGQGMDNEQFF

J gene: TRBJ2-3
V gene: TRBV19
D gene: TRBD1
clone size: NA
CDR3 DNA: TGTGCCAGTAGTAGAGGGACAGTTCCTAGCACAGATACGCAGTATTTT
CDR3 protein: CASSRGTVPSTDTQYF

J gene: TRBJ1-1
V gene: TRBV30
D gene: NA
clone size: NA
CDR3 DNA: TGTGCCTGGAGTGTTGTCGCTGAAGCTTTCTTT
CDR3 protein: CAWSVVAEAFF

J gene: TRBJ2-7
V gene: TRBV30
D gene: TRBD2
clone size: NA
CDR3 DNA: TGTGCCTGGAGTGTGGTGGGGGGGGGCTACGAGCAGTACTTC
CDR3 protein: CAWSVVGGGYEQYF

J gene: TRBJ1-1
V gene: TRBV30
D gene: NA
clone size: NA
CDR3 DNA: TGTGCCTGGAGTGTACGGGTTGAAGCTTTCTTT
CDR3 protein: CAWSVRVEAFF

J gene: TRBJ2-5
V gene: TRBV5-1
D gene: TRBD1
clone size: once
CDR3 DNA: TGCGCCAGCAGCTTGATCAACAGGGGAGTGACCCAGTACTTC
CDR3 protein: CASSLINRGVTQYF

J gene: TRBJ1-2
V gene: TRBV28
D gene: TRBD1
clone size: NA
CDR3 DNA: TGTGCCAGTCAGGGGGCGGTCTATGGCTACACCTTC
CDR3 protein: CASQGAVYGYTF

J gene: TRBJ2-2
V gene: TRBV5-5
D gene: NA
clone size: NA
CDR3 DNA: TGTGCCAGCAGCTTGGTACAGACCAGTACCGGGGAGCTGTTTTTT
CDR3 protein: CASSLVQTSTGELFF

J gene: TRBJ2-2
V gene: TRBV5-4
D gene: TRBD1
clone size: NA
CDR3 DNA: TGTGCCAGCAGTCCCAAGACAGGGGTGAACACCGGGGAGCTGTTTTTT
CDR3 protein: CASSPKTGVNTGELFF

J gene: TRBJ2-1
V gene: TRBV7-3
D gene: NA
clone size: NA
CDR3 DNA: TGTGCCAGCAGCGTCAACAATGAGCAGTTCTTC
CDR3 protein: CASSVNNEQFF

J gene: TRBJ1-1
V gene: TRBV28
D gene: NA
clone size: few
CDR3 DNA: TGTGCCAGCAGTTTGACAGATAACACTGAAGCTTTCTTT
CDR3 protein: CASSLTDNTEAFF

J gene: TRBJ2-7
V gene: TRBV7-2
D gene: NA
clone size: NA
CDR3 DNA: TGTGCCAGCAGCTTCGGGACACAGCAGGGTTACTTC
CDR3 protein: CASSFGTQQGYF

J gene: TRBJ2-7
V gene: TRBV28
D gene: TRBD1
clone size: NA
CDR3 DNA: TGTGCCAGCGGGACAGGCACCTACGAGCAGTACTTC
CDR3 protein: CASGTGTYEQYF

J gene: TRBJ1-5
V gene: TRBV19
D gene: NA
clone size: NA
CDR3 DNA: TGTGCCAGTAGTACTATCGGGACTATATATCAGCCCCAGCATTTT
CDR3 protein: CASSTIGTIYQPQHF

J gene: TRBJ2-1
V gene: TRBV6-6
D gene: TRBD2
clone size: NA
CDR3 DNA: TGTGCCGCTGGAGAGACTAGCGGGGGCCACAATGAGCAGTTCTTC
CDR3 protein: CAAGETSGGHNEQFF

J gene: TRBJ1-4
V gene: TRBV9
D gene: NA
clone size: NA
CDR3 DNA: TGTGCCAGCAGCGTAGGCCAGGGGAATGAAAAACTGTTTTTT
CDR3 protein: CASSVGQGNEKLFF

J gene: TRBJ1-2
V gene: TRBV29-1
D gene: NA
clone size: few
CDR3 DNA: TGCAGCGTTCGACAGTATGGCTACACCTTC
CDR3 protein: CSVRQYGYTF

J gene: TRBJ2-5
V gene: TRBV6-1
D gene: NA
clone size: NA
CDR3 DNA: TGTGCCAGCAGTGTGACAGGCCAAGAGACCCAGTACTTC
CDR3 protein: CASSVTGQETQYF

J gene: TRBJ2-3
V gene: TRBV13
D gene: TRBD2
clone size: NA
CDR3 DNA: TGTGCCAGCAGCCTACGGGGCGGGGGTAGCACAGATACGCAGTATTTT
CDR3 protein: CASSLRGGGSTDTQYF

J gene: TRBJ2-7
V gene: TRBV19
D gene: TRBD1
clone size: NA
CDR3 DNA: TGTGCCAGTAGTAGCACAGGGGGCGAAAGCTACGAGCAGTACTTC
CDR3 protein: CASSSTGGESYEQYF

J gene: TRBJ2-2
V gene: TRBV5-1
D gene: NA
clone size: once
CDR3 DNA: TGCGCCAGCAGCTTGGACTATCCCACCGGGGAGCTGTTTTTT
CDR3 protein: CASSLDYPTGELFF

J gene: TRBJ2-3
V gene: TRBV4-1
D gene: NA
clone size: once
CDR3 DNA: TGCGCCAGCAGCCAAGATCGGGCTATAACGGGGGGCACAGATACGCAGTATTTT
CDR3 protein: CASSQDRAITGGTDTQYF

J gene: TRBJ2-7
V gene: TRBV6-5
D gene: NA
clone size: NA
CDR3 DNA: TGTGCCAGCAGTTATTGGGACAACCCCAGCGTGCAGTACTTC
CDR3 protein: CASSYWDNPSVQYF

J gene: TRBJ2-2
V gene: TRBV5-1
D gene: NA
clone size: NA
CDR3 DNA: TGCGCCAGCAGCTTGGGACAGAACACCGGGGAGCTGTTTTTT
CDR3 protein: CASSLGQNTGELFF

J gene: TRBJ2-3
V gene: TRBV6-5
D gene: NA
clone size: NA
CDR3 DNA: TGTGCCAGCAGTTACTCGAACCAGGCCGATACGCAGTATTTT
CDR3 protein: CASSYSNQADTQYF

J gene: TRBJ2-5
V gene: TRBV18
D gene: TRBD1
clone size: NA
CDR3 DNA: TGTGCCAGCTCACCGGCACAGGGGGCGGAGGAGACCCAGTACTTC
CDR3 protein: CASSPAQGAEETQYF

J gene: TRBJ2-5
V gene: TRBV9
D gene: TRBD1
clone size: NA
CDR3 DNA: TGTGCCAGCAGCGCCATCACGGGGACAGGGTTCGAGACCCAGTACTTC
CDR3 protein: CASSAITGTGFETQYF

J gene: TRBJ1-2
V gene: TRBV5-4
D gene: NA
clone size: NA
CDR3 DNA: TGTGCCAGCAGCCAGGACAGCCGGATCTCCTATGGCTACACCTTC
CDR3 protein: CASSQDSRISYGYTF

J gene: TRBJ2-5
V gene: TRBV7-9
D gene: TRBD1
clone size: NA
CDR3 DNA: TGTGCCAGCAGCTTAGGAGATAACAGGGGGTATCAAGAGACCCAGTACTTC
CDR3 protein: CASSLGDNRGYQETQYF

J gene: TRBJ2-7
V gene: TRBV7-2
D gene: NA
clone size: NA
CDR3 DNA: TGTGCCAGCAGCTTCGACAGGACCTTCTCCTACGAGCAGTACTTC
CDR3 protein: CASSFDRTFSYEQYF

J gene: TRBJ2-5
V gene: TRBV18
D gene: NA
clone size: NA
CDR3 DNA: TGTGCCAGCTCACCACCGGGAGTAGGGCAAGAGACCCAGTACTTC
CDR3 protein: CASSPPGVGQETQYF

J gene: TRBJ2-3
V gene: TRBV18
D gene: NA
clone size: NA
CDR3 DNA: TGTGCCAGCTCACCACGGGGGCTCAGCACAGATACGCAGTATTTT
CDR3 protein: CASSPRGLSTDTQYF

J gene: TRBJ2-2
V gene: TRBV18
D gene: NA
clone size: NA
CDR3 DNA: TGTGCCAGCTCACCGACTAGGCTGAACACCGGGGAGCTGTTTTTT
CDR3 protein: CASSPTRLNTGELFF

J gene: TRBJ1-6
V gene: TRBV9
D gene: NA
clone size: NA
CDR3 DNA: TGTGCCAGCAGCGTAGAGCCCGATTCACCCCTCCACTTT
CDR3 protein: CASSVEPDSPLHF

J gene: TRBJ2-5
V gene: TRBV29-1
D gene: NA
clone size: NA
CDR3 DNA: TGCAGCGCCAGGAGGGTAGGGGAGACCCAGTACTTC
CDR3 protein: CSARRVGETQYF

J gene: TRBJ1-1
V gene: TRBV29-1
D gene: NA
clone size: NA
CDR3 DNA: TGCAGCGTTGAAGACGGGCGCGGGTCTTTCTTT
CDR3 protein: CSVEDGRGSFF

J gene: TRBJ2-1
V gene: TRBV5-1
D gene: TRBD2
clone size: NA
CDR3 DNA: TGCGCCAGCAGCCCCAGGACTAGCGGGGGGGCTCTTGGGGAGCAGTTCTTC
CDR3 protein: CASSPRTSGGALGEQFF

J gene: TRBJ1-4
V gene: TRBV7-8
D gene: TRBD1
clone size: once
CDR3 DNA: TGTGCCAGCAGCAAACGCCGCCGGACAGGGGGAAGTGAAAAACTGTTTTTT
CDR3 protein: CASSKRRRTGGSEKLFF

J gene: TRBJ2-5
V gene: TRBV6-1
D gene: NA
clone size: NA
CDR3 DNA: TGTGCCAGCAGTTGGGGCGAGACCCAGTACTTC
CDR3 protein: CASSWGETQYF

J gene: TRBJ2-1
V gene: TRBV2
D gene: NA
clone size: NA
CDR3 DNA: TGTGCCAGCAGTGCCCTCCCTATGTTAGGGGGAATCCACAATGAGCAGTTCTTC
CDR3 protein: CASSALPMLGGIHNEQFF

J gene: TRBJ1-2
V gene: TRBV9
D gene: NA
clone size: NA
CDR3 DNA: TGTGCCAGCAGCCCCAACCCAACAGGGACCCACTATGGCTACACCTTC
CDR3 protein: CASSPNPTGTHYGYTF

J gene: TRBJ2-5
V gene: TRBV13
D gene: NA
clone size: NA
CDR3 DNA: TGTGCCAGCCACTCCAGGGGATTAGGGGAGACCCAGTACTTC
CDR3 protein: CASHSRGLGETQYF

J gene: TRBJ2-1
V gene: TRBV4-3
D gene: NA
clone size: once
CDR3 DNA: TGCGCCAGCAGCCAAGCTAGCTGGCAAACCTACAATGAGCAGTTCTTC
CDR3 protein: CASSQASWQTYNEQFF

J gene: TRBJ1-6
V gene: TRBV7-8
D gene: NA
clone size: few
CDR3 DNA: TGTGCCAGCAGCCCGGGTTCCTATAATTCACCCCTCCACTTT
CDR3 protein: CASSPGSYNSPLHF

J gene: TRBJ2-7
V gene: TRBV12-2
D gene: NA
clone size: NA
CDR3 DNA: TGTGCAAGTCGCTTCCTTACAGAGCAGTACTTC
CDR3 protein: CASRFLTEQYF

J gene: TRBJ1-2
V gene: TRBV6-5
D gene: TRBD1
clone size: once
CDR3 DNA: TGTGCCAGCAGTCGACAGGGTCTAACTGGCTACACCTTC
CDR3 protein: CASSRQGLTGYTF

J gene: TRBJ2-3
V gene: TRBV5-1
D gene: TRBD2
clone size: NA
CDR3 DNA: TGCGCCAGCCACGGCGCGGGGGGTAGCACAGATACGCAGTATTTT
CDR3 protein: CASHGAGGSTDTQYF

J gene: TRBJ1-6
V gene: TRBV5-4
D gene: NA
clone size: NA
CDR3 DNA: TGTGCCAGCAGCTCCGAAGCGAGATATAATTCACCCCTCCACTTT
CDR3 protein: CASSSEARYNSPLHF